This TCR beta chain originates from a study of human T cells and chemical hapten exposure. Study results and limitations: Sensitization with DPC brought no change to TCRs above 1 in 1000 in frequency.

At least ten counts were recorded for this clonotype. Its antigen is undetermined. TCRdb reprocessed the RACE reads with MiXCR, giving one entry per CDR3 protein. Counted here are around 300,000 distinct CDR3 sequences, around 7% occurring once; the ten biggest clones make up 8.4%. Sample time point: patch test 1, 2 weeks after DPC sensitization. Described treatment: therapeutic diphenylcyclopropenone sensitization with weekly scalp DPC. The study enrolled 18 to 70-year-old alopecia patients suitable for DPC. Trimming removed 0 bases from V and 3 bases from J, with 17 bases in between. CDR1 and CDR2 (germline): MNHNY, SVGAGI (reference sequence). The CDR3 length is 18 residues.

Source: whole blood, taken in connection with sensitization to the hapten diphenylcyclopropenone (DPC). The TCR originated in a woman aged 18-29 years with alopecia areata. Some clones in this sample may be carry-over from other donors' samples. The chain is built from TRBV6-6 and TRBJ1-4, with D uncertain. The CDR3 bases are TGTGCCAGCAGTTACTCGATGGGCGGGCCCATCTCTAATGAAAAACTGTTTTTT. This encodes CASSYSMGGPISNEKLFF.